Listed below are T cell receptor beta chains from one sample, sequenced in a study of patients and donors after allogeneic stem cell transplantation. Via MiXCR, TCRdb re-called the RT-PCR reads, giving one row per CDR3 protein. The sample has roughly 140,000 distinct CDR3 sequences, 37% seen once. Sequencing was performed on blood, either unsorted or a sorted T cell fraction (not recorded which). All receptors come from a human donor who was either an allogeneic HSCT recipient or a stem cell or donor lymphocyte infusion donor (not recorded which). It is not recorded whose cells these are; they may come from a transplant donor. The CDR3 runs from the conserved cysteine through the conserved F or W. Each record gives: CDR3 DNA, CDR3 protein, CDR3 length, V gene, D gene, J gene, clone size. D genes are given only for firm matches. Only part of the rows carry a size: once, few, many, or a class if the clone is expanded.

cdr3_nt: TGTGCCAGCAGTCCCGGACAGGGGTCCTCAGGAGGTTTCAAAAACATTCAGTACTTC; cdr3_aa: CASSPGQGSSGGFKNIQYF; cdr3_length: 19; v_call: TRBV12-3/TRBV12-4; d_call: TRBD1; j_call: TRBJ2-4; clone_size: many
cdr3_nt: TGTGCCAGCAGTGAATCTCCGGATAGCAATCAGCCCCAGCATTTT; cdr3_aa: CASSESPDSNQPQHF; cdr3_length: 15; v_call: TRBV25-1; d_call: NA; j_call: TRBJ1-5; clone_size: NA
cdr3_nt: TGTGCCAGCAGCTTGGAAGGACGGACACACAAAGCTAACTATGGCTACACCTTC; cdr3_aa: CASSLEGRTHKANYGYTF; cdr3_length: 18; v_call: TRBV7-3; d_call: NA; j_call: TRBJ1-2; clone_size: few
cdr3_nt: TGTGCCAGCAGTGCGCACAGGGGGCTCAGCACTGAAGCTTTCTTT; cdr3_aa: CASSAHRGLSTEAFF; cdr3_length: 15; v_call: TRBV12-3/TRBV12-4; d_call: TRBD1; j_call: TRBJ1-1; clone_size: few
cdr3_nt: TGTGCCAGCAGTTATAGCGGGGGGGTCGACGAGCAGTACTTC; cdr3_aa: CASSYSGGVDEQYF; cdr3_length: 14; v_call: TRBV2; d_call: TRBD2; j_call: TRBJ2-7; clone_size: NA
cdr3_nt: TGCAGCGTTGAAGTTGTGCGAGGGGCACCTCACTCCCTTTCTGGAAACACCATATATTTT; cdr3_aa: CSVEVVRGAPHSLSGNTIYF; cdr3_length: 20; v_call: TRBV29-1; d_call: NA; j_call: TRBJ1-3; clone_size: NA
cdr3_nt: TGTGCCAGCAGTTGGGGTGAGGGCCCGGATACGCAGTATTTT; cdr3_aa: CASSWGEGPDTQYF; cdr3_length: 14; v_call: TRBV6-6; d_call: NA; j_call: TRBJ2-3; clone_size: few
cdr3_nt: TGTGCCACCAGTGACCGGACAGGAGGGGACACTGAAGCTTTCTTT; cdr3_aa: CATSDRTGGDTEAFF; cdr3_length: 15; v_call: TRBV24-1; d_call: TRBD1; j_call: TRBJ1-1; clone_size: many
cdr3_nt: TGTGCCAGCAGCTTCGTTTACCGCGCGACCCAGTACTTC; cdr3_aa: CASSFVYRATQYF; cdr3_length: 13; v_call: TRBV7-2; d_call: NA; j_call: TRBJ2-5; clone_size: NA
cdr3_nt: TGTGCCAGCAGCGAGCCAGGACCTGAAGCTTTCTTT; cdr3_aa: CASSEPGPEAFF; cdr3_length: 12; v_call: TRBV6-5; d_call: NA; j_call: TRBJ1-1; clone_size: NA
cdr3_nt: TGTGCCAGCAGTTACTCGGCAGGGGTACCGAACACCGGGGAGCTGTTTTTT; cdr3_aa: CASSYSAGVPNTGELFF; cdr3_length: 17; v_call: TRBV6-2/TRBV6-3; d_call: NA; j_call: TRBJ2-2; clone_size: NA
cdr3_nt: TGTGCCATCAGTGACGGGGGCAATGAGCAGTTCTTC; cdr3_aa: CAISDGGNEQFF; cdr3_length: 12; v_call: TRBV10-3; d_call: NA; j_call: TRBJ2-1; clone_size: few
cdr3_nt: TGTGCCAGCAGCCCCGGACAGGGGGCTATTGAAAAACTGTTTTTT; cdr3_aa: CASSPGQGAIEKLFF; cdr3_length: 15; v_call: TRBV5-6; d_call: TRBD1; j_call: TRBJ1-4; clone_size: NA
cdr3_nt: TGTGCCAGCAGCGTAGAGGAGGGGACCTATGGCTACACCTTC; cdr3_aa: CASSVEEGTYGYTF; cdr3_length: 14; v_call: TRBV9; d_call: NA; j_call: TRBJ1-2; clone_size: NA
cdr3_nt: TGTGCCAGCAGCCAAGGCCCCTTACAGGCCCAGTCGTCTTTCTTT; cdr3_aa: CASSQGPLQAQSSFF; cdr3_length: 15; v_call: TRBV3-1; d_call: NA; j_call: TRBJ1-1; clone_size: NA
cdr3_nt: TGTGCCATCAGTGAGTCCGCGGCAGGGGGCGGGGAGCTGTTTTTT; cdr3_aa: CAISESAAGGGELFF; cdr3_length: 15; v_call: TRBV10-3; d_call: TRBD1; j_call: TRBJ2-2; clone_size: once